This T cell receptor (beta chain) was sequenced for a study of PD-1 blockade in classical Hodgkin lymphoma. Germline CDR1 is LGHNA and CDR2 is YSLEER. This CDR3 has 16 amino acids. The J segment lost 4 bases and the V segment lost 2 bases, leaving 6 bases of the junction unmatched. Profiling relied on immunoSEQ multiplex PCR, and the TCRdb table lists in-frame clones only, not all of them. The sample lists about 36,000 clones; about 70% were seen once. Each patient relapsed following autologous stem cell transplantation, and prior brentuximab vedotin exposure differed. Study-wide points: Whoever responded completely had baseline diversity much like that seen in newly diagnosed patients. Reasons behind the repertoire differences stay unclear, perhaps disease activity or earlier therapy.

Comments on this clone: The target antigen is unknown.

The J gene is TRBJ2-1, the V gene TRBV4-3; TRBD2 matches 9 bases. The sample consisted of peripheral blood mononuclear cells (PBMCs), taken before the second cycle of nivolumab. The sequence derives from a human donor with classical Hodgkin lymphoma. The CDR3 loop reads CASSQTTSGWYNEQFF. CDR3 bases: TGCGCCAGCAGCCAAACGACTAGCGGTTGGTACAATGAGCAGTTCTTC.